This TCR beta chain came from a study of CD8 T cells in ankylosing spondylitis. Findings of the study overall: Fewer than ten highly homologous variants made up a TCR beta motif, and this motif appeared characteristic of ankylosing spondylitis blood. Before this, some motif variants had been reported in reactive arthritis synovial fluid and blood.

Germline V gene lookup returns CDR1 SGDLS and CDR2 YYNGEE. This CDR3 region has 13 residues. V lost 0 bases and J lost 7, with 10 bases in between. Making the TCR beta libraries involved quantitative 5'-RACE with molecular barcodes. TCRdb redid the calling of the 5' RACE reads with MiXCR, one entry per CDR3 protein. The sample contains 500,000 or so distinct CDR3 sequences, approximately 5.3% of which appear only once. This clonotype occurred many times. Its specificity is unknown. The receptor's source is a male donor with ankylosing spondylitis. The specimen sequenced was blood, either unsorted or a sorted T cell fraction (not recorded which). The chain couples TRBV9 to TRBJ1-1; D ambiguous. CDR3 DNA sequence: TGTGCCAGCAGCGTAGCTACCGGGCTTGAAGCTTTCTTT. It translates to CASSVATGLEAFF.